The T cell receptor (beta chain) under discussion was sequenced for a study of beta chain features in type 1 diabetes. Study conclusions and caveats: TCRB CDR3s were moderately but significantly shorter in Type 1 diabetes patients in all four CD4+ subsets. Highly expressing activated T cells could be over-counted with a cDNA template.

This clone showed up just a few times. Its antigen is not known. CDR1 and CDR2 from the germline V gene are SGHVS and FQNEAQ. The germline V and J ends were trimmed by 7 bases and 6 bases, with 13 bases remaining between them. There are 13 residues in the CDR3. Expressed TCRB transcripts were sequenced after all isolated RNA was converted to cDNA. Sequencing used immunoSEQ multiplex PCR; TCRdb keeps in-frame clones, though not all of them. The repertoire holds under 300,000 clones, with approximately 13% as singletons. The source of this sequence is a man aged 25-45 years with type 1 diabetes. Input material: naive CD4+ T cells from blood. The chain recombines TRBV7-8 with TRBJ2-1, with D maybe TRBD1 (6 bases). The CDR3 region has the DNA TGTGCCAGCAACCCGTCACAGGGCAATGAGCAGTTCTTC. Protein sequence: CASNPSQGNEQFF.